This T cell receptor beta chain was retrieved from a study of OX40 agonist ivuxolimab in advanced cancers. Study-level information: At 65% to 85% male, the cohort had a mean age of approximately 64 years, ranging from about 20 to 79. Notes on the study in general: Researchers report that CD8+ T cells had, on average, more expanded clones than CD4+.

Repertoires were generated with immunoSEQ multiplex PCR, while TCRdb's copy carries only in-frame clones and drops some. The repertoire holds tens of thousands of clones, with 83% as singletons. A word on this clone: Its antigen is not known.

This clonotype originated in an adult with an advanced solid tumor such as melanoma, head and neck, liver or kidney cancer. The starting material was CD4+ or CD8+ T cells sorted from blood, obtained in a trial of the OX40 agonist ivuxolimab.

CDR3 in amino acids: CASSQPPGSTDTQYF. The CDR3 region has the DNA TGTGCCAGCAGCCAGCCCCCGGGGTCCACAGATACGCAGTATTTT. V is TRBV11-2 and J is TRBJ2-3, with a weak D call TRBD2 (5 bases). CDR3 length: 15 amino acids. V was cut by 5 bases and J by 2 bases, with 14 bases left in between. CDR1 and CDR2 from the germline V gene are SGHAT and FQNNGV.